Below are 19 T cell receptor beta chains sequenced from a single sample in a study of graft-versus-host responses after intestinal transplantation. The assay was immunoSEQ multiplex PCR, and TCRdb's table has in-frame clones only and misses some. This table has around 6,000 clones, approximately 31% appearing once. Responders (roughly 200,000, CFSE-labeled) met roughly 200,000 stimulators that were irradiated and violet-dye-labeled. Source: alloreactive CD8+ T cells from a mixed lymphocyte reaction culture, taken before intestinal transplant. The subset: CFSE-low proliferating T cells sorted from roughly six-day pre-transplant mixed lymphocyte reaction (GvH or HvG direction). The receptor set was obtained from a human patient who received an intestinal transplant.

By share, this clone ranks as medium-sized. The DNA for the CDR3 is TGTGCCAGCATTAGGGACAGGGGCTCCTATAATTCACCCCTCCACTTT. Protein: CASIRDRGSYNSPLHF. This rearrangement joins TRBV2 to TRBJ1-6; 10 bases agree with TRBD1. Germline V gene data show CDR1 as SNHLY and CDR2 as FYNNEI. The junction had 3 bases not matched to a gene; V was cut back by 7 bases and J by 0 bases. The CDR3 is 16 amino acids. The variable domain in full, with the rest retrieved from reference TRBV2 and TRBJ1-6, is EPEVTQTPSHQVTQMGQEVILRCVPISNHLYFYWYRQILGQKVEFLVSFYNNEISEKSEIFDDQFSVERPDGSNFTLKIRSTKLEDSAMYFCASIRDRGSYNSPLHFGNGTRLTVT.

In its sample, this clone is medium-sized. The chain uses TRBV28 and TRBJ2-7, with D tentatively TRBD2 (5 bases). The CDR3 extends over 14 amino acids. Trimming removed 3 bases at V and 2 bases at J, with 11 bases between. CDR1 MDHEN and CDR2 SYDVKM come from the germline V gene. The CDR3 here is CASSFSLRAYEQYF. CDR3 bases: TGTGCCAGCAGTTTCTCCCTGAGGGCCTACGAGCAGTACTTC.

The table lists this clone with a few counts. The chain carries TRBV21-1 and TRBJ2-3; no DNA check was done on the table's D call, TRBD2. TRBV21-1 is flagged as a pseudogene. The CDR3 consists of 17 residues. This chain's CDR3 is CASSKGPAGDSTDTQYF. The DNA for the CDR3 is TGTGCCAGCAGCAAAGGCCCAGCGGGTGACAGCACAGATACGCAGTATTTT.

The rearrangement joins TRBV4-1 to TRBJ2-7; 8 bases are shared with TRBD2. The CDR3 runs 16 residues. Germline trimming cut 4 bases from V and 5 bases from J; bases unmatched to any gene: 13. Germline V gives CDR1 MGHRA, CDR2 YSYEKL. The CDR3 DNA reads as TGCGCCAGCAGCCTCGGGGTAGCGGGAAGGGTCCACGAGCAGTACTTC. Amino acids: CASSLGVAGRVHEQYF.

This clone has a handful of counts. This chain uses TRBV5-4 with TRBJ2-7, with unresolved D. This CDR3 region has 14 residues. V lost 0 bases and J lost 5, with 12 bases in between. Germline CDR1 SGHNT, CDR2 YYREEE (reference sequence). CDR3 region: CASSLVSGSDEQYF. As DNA, the CDR3 is TGTGCCAGCAGCTTGGTTTCCGGCAGCGACGAGCAGTACTTC.

This clone was seen more than once but under ten times. The rearrangement uses TRBV28 and TRBJ2-3; D is perhaps TRBD2 (5 bases). Trimming cost V 10 bases and J 3 bases, with 11 bases left between them. Germline assignment: CDR1 MDHEN and CDR2 SYDVKM. The CDR3 is made up of 12 amino acids. CDR3 nucleotide sequence: TGTGCCACAAACCCGGGGACAGATACGCAGTATTTT. It translates to CATNPGTDTQYF.

The chain joins TRBV7-2 to TRBJ2-1; 11 bases are a match to TRBD2. This CDR3 contains 15 residues. V shed 4 bases, J shed 8 bases, and the junction held 7 bases outside the gene matches. CDR1 and CDR2 from the germline V gene are SGHTA and FQGNSA. This CDR3 is CASSWLAGGGDEQFF. The CDR3 DNA is TGTGCCAGCAGCTGGTTAGCGGGAGGGGGGGATGAGCAGTTCTTC.

This clone was picked up a small number of times. This chain uses TRBV2 with TRBJ2-7; TRBD2 agrees at 14 bases. Germline assignment: CDR1 SNHLY and CDR2 FYNNEI. This CDR3 is built from 15 residues. J was trimmed by 0 bases and V by 9 bases; bases with no gene match: 4. CDR3 loop: CARGTSGGSSYEQYF. CDR3 DNA sequence: TGTGCCAGAGGGACTAGCGGGGGCAGCTCCTACGAGCAGTACTTC. The variable domain in full, with the rest retrieved from reference TRBV2 and TRBJ2-7, is EPEVTQTPSHQVTQMGQEVILRCVPISNHLYFYWYRQILGQKVEFLVSFYNNEISEKSEIFDDQFSVERPDGSNFTLKIRSTKLEDSAMYFCARGTSGGSSYEQYFGPGTRLTVT.

The V gene is TRBV5-1, the J gene TRBJ2-1; TRBD2 aligns across 10 bases. With V trimmed by 0 bases and J by 5 bases, 11 bases remained unmatched. Germline V gives CDR1 SGHRS, CDR2 YFSETQ. The CDR3 runs 18 residues. In DNA form, the CDR3 reads TGCGCCAGCAGCTTGGGACGGACCCTAGCGGGAGCTCACAATGAGCAGTTCTTC. The encoded protein is CASSLGRTLAGAHNEQFF.

The chain uses TRBV27 and TRBJ2-7, with TRBD1 matching 7 bases. V was clipped by 3 bases and J by 0 bases; unmatched bases: 2. Germline V lookup: CDR1 MNHEY, CDR2 SMNVEV (reference sequence). The CDR3 is 14 residues long. In DNA, the CDR3 is TGTGCCAGCAGTTTCAGGGGGAACTCCTACGAGCAGTACTTC. This codes for CASSFRGNSYEQYF.

V usage is TRBV6-6 and J usage is TRBJ1-5; weak D call: TRBD1 (6 bases). The V end lost 6 bases, the J end lost 4 bases, and 16 bases lay between the germline ends. CDR1 is MNHNY and CDR2 is SVGAGI in the germline V gene (reference sequence). CDR3 length equals 15 residues. CDR3 loop: CASSPLPGANQPQHF. As DNA, the CDR3 is TGTGCCAGCAGCCCCCTTCCAGGGGCTAATCAGCCCCAGCATTTT.

This clone turned up a few times. V and J are TRBV29-1 and TRBJ2-5; D might be TRBD1 (5 bases). Germline V gene data show CDR1 as SQVTM and CDR2 as ANQGSEA. The germline V and J ends were trimmed by 5 bases and 5 bases, with 12 bases remaining between them. The CDR3 extends over 12 amino acids. This CDR3 reads CSVQGNAETQYF. The DNA of the CDR3 is TGCAGCGTTCAGGGTAATGCGGAGACCCAGTACTTC.

The chain links TRBV9 to TRBJ2-3, with D perhaps TRBD2 (6 bases). V shed 2 bases and J shed 2 bases, with 12 bases lying between them. The germline V gene has CDR1 SGDLS and CDR2 YYNGEE. The CDR3 has 15 residues. The CDR3 DNA reads as TGTGCCAGCAGCGTGGGGGGAGACCTCACAGATACGCAGTATTTT. Its translation is CASSVGGDLTDTQYF.

By sample fraction, this clone is large. V usage is TRBV6-6 and J usage is TRBJ1-2, with 10 bases lining up with TRBD1. Germline-derived CDR1 and CDR2 are MNHNY and SVGAGI (reference sequence). The CDR3 loop spans 15 amino acids. The V gene end was trimmed by 2 bases and the J gene end by 4 bases; junction bases not matched to a gene: 4. CDR3 amino acids: CASSYVGQGGYGYTF. The CDR3 nucleotides read TGTGCCAGCAGTTACGTAGGACAGGGGGGCTATGGCTACACCTTC.

The rearrangement joins TRBV19 to TRBJ2-5, with D perhaps matching TRBD2 (5 bases). Trimming cost V 3 bases and J 2 bases, with 7 bases left between them. The germline CDR1 and CDR2 sequences are LNHDA and SQIVND (reference sequence). This CDR3 is built from 13 residues. As DNA, the CDR3 is TGTGCCAGTAGTATGGCGGGTCAAGAGACCCAGTACTTC. Translated, it gives CASSMAGQETQYF.

This clone counts as medium-sized. The rearrangement uses TRBV4-1 and TRBJ2-7, with TRBD2 matching over 8 bases. Trimming took 1 base from V and 4 from J; bases not matched to a gene: 6. The CDR3 has 15 amino acids. Looked up from germline, CDR1 is MGHRA and CDR2 is YSYEKL. The CDR3 DNA follows: TGCGCCAGCAGCCAAGGGTCTAGCGGGTATTACGAGCAGTACTTC. This gives the protein CASSQGSSGYYEQYF.

The genes are TRBV28 and TRBJ1-3; possible D gene TRBD1, 5 bases. CDR1 is MDHEN, CDR2 SYDVKM, per germline. The CDR3 sequence is 14 residues long. V was clipped by 1 base and J by 1 base, with 5 bases between them. CDR3 in amino acids: CASSLSGSGNTIYF. The CDR3, as DNA: TGTGCCAGCAGTTTATCAGGGTCTGGAAACACCATATATTTT.

This clone has more than one count but fewer than ten. This chain joins TRBV4-1 and TRBJ2-3; 10 bases line up with TRBD2. Per the germline V gene, CDR1 is MGHRA and CDR2 is YSYEKL. Trimming cost V 6 bases and J 1 base; bases outside gene matches: 10. CDR3 length equals 17 residues. CDR3 nucleotides: TGCGCCAGCAGTTCGATTGTAGCGGGGGGAGGCACAGATACGCAGTATTTT. As protein: CASSSIVAGGGTDTQYF.

The chain has TRBV28 and TRBJ1-5; 12 nucleotides align to TRBD1. V shed 0 bases and J 3 bases; nucleotides not matched to a gene: 3. There are 17 residues in the CDR3. Germline-derived CDR1 and CDR2 are MDHEN and SYDVKM. In nucleotides, the CDR3 is TGTGCCAGCAGTTTATGGGGACAGGGGGCCTTCAATCAGCCCCAGCATTTT. It specifies CASSLWGQGAFNQPQHF.